This TCR beta chain was profiled in a study of cytomegalovirus exposure and HLA in healthy donors. For the study at large: Among approximately 400 genotyped donors, roughly 81% fell in the Caucasian-associated ancestry cluster. Findings and caveats of the study: In an earlier analysis, about 90% or about 30%: the productive usage of most TCR beta V segments.

A remark on this clone: The antigen is undetermined.

The CDR3 has 17 residues. The PCR employed 60 Vbeta primers together with 13 Jbeta primers. Some clones are missing from TCRdb's copy, which holds only in-frame ones; the method was immunoSEQ multiplex PCR. The data hold under 150,000 clones, with 50% to 65% observed a single time. This receptor was obtained from a woman in her thirties or forties in good health and CMV-seropositive. The rearrangement joins TRBV21-1 to TRBJ1-2. TRBV21-1 is annotated as a pseudogene. Sequencing used PBMCs. The CDR3 DNA sequence: TGTGCCAGCAGCTTACCCGGAGGGGCCCCTACATTCTATGGCTACACCTTC. It translates to CASSLPGGAPTFYGYTF.